This TCR beta chain appears in the sequencing data of a study of T-cell reconstitution after alpha-beta-depleted transplantation in children. The CDR3 length is 15 residues. The germline CDR1 and CDR2 sequences are SGHRS and YFSETQ. V gave up 3 bases and J gave up 1 base; unmatched junction bases: 1. Unique molecular identifiers tagged the TCRbeta library. TCRdb redid the calling of the PCR reads with MiXCR, one entry per CDR3 protein. The sample lists some 500,000 distinct CDR3 sequences, approximately 20% occurring once. In its sample, this clonotype was seen many times. This chain links TRBV5-1 with TRBJ2-1; TRBD2 matches at 10 bases. Sequencing used PBMCs from the stem cell graft donor, obtained from the stem cell graft. The receptor comes from a human donor who donated a stem cell graft to a child with acute lymphoblastic leukemia. The CDR3 reads CASSSTSGSYNEQFF. DNA for the CDR3: TGCGCCAGCAGCTCGACTAGCGGGTCCTACAATGAGCAGTTCTTC.